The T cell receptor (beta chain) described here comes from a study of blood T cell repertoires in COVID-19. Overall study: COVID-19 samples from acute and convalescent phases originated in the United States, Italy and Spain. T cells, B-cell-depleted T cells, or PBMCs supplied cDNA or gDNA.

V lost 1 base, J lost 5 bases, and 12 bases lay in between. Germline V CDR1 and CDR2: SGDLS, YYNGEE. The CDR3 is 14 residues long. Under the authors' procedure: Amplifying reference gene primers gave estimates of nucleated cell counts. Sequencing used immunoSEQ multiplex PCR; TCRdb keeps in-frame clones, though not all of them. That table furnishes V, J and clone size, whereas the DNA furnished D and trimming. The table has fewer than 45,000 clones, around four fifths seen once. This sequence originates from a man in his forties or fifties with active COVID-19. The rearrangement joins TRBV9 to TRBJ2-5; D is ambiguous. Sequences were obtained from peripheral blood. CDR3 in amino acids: CASSVTFAPETQYF. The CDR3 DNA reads TGTGCCAGCAGCGTAACGTTCGCGCCGGAGACCCAGTACTTC. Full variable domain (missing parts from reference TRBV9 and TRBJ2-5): DSGVTQTPKHLITATGQRVTLRCSPRSGDLSVYWYQQSLDQGLQFLIQYYNGEERAKGNILERFSAQQFPDLHSELNLSSLELGDSALYFCASSVTFAPETQYFGPGTRLLVL.